This paragraph reports one TCR beta chain. Its antigen is not known. With 60 Vbeta and 13 Jbeta primers, the PCR was carried out. The repertoire was sequenced with immunoSEQ multiplex PCR; TCRdb's copy has only in-frame clones and lacks some. The data show under 200,000 clones, with 82% seen just once and 1.5% held by the top ten. The data belong to a study of cytomegalovirus exposure and HLA in healthy donors. Study results and limitations: Highly shared variants forming one cluster were likely a sequencing artifact. A link between a missense DCLRE1C variant and TCR beta V- and J-gene trimming emerged from a later analysis.

Material: PBMCs. The TCR originated in a girl between 5 and 17 years old in good health and CMV-seropositive.

The CDR3 nucleotides are TGTGCCAGCAGCTCAGTATCCCACAGGCAAGAGACCCAGTACTTC. Translating it yields CASSSVSHRQETQYF. This chain joins TRBV7-9 and TRBJ2-5; maybe TRBD1 (5 bases). The germline gives CDR1 SEHNR, CDR2 FQNEAQ (reference sequence). The CDR3 spans 15 residues. Trimming left V 4 bases short and J 2 bases short, with 14 bases between.